This T cell receptor beta chain was profiled in a study of cytomegalovirus exposure and HLA in healthy donors. Measured with immunoSEQ multiplex PCR; TCRdb has only the in-frame clones, and not every one. This repertoire shows some 320,000 clones, 87% found once; its top ten account for 0.95% to 1.5%. The TCR comes from a woman under 40 in good health and CMV-seropositive. Input material: PBMCs.

In DNA, the CDR3 is TGTGCCACCAGTCCTAGCGGGCGAACCGGGGAGCTGTTTTTT. Amino acids: CATSPSGRTGELFF. The gene calls are TRBV15 and TRBJ2-2; 8 bases agree with TRBD2. The CDR3 contains 14 residues. Germline V gene lookup returns CDR1 LNHNV and CDR2 YYDKDF (reference sequence). The V gene end was trimmed by 6 bases and the J gene end by 5 bases; junction bases not matched to a gene: 5. Combining the CDR3 with reference TRBV15 and TRBJ2-2 gives the whole variable domain DAMVIQNPRYQVTQFGKPVTLSCSQTLNHNVMYWYQQKSSQAPKLLFHYYDKDFNNEADTPDNFQSRRPNTSFCFLDIRSPGLGDTAMYLCATSPSGRTGELFFGEGSRLTVL.